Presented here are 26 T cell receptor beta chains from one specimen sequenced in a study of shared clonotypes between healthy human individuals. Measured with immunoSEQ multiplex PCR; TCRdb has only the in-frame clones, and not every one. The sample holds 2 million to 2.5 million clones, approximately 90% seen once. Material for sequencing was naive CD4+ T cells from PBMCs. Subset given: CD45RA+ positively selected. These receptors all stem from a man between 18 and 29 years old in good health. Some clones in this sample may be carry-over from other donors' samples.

The CDR3 protein is CASSQGQGKGETQYF. The CDR3 DNA sequence: TGTGCCAGCAGCCAAGGACAGGGAAAGGGAGAGACCCAGTACTTC. The V gene is TRBV11-3, the J gene TRBJ2-5, with TRBD1 matching 8 bases. The CDR3 extends over 15 amino acids. V was clipped by 5 bases and J by 4 bases; unmatched bases: 9. CDR1 and CDR2 (germline): SGHNT, YENEEA. The full variable domain, completed using reference TRBV11-3 and TRBJ2-5, is EAGVVQSPRYKIIEKKQPVAFWCNPISGHNTLYWYLQNLGQGPELLIRYENEEAVDDSQLPKDRFSAERLKGVDSTLKIQPAELGDSAVYLCASSQGQGKGETQYFGPGTRLLVL.

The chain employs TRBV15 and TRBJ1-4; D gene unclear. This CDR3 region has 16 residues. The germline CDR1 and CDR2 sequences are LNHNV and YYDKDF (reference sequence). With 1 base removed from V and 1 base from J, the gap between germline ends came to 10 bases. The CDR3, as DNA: TGTGCCACCAGCAGAGCGTTCCGTGAAACTAATGAAAAACTGTTTTTT. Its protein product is CATSRAFRETNEKLFF.

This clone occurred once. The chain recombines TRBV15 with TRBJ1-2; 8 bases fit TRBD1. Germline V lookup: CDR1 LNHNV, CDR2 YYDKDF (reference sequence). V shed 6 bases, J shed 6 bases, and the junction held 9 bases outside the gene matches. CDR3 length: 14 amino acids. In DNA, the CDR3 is TGTGCCACCAGGGGGGGACAGGAACGAAATGGCTACACCTTC. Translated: CATRGGQERNGYTF.

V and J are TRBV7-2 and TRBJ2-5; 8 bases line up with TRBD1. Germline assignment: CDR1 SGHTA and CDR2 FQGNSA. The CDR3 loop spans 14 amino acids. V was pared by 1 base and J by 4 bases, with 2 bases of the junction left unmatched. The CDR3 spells CASSLGTGSETQYF. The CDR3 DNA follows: TGTGCCAGCAGCTTAGGGACAGGGTCAGAGACCCAGTACTTC. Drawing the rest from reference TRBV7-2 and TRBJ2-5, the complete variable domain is GAGVSQSPSNKVTEKGKDVELRCDPISGHTALYWYRQSLGQGLEFLIYFQGNSAPDKSGLPSDRFSAERTGGSVSTLTIQRTQQEDSAVYLCASSLGTGSETQYFGPGTRLLVL.

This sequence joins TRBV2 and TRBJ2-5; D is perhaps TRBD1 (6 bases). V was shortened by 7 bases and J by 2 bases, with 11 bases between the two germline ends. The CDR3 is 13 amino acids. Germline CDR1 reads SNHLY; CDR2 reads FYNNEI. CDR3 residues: CASTTDSQETQYF. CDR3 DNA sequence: TGTGCCAGCACCACGGACAGTCAAGAGACCCAGTACTTC.

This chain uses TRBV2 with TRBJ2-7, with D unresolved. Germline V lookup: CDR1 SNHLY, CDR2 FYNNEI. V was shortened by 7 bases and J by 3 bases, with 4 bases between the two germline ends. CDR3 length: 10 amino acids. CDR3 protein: CASKLYEQYF. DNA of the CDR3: TGTGCCAGCAAACTCTACGAGCAGTACTTC. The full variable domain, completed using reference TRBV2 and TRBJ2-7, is EPEVTQTPSHQVTQMGQEVILRCVPISNHLYFYWYRQILGQKVEFLVSFYNNEISEKSEIFDDQFSVERPDGSNFTLKIRSTKLEDSAMYFCASKLYEQYFGPGTRLTVT.

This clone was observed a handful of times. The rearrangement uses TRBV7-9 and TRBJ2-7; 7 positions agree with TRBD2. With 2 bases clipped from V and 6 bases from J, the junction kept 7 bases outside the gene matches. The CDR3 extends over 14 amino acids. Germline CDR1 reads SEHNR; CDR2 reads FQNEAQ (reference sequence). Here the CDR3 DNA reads TGTGCCAGCAGCTTAAAAGCGGGATCATTCGAGCAGTACTTC. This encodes CASSLKAGSFEQYF. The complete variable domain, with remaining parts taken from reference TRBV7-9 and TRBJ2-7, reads DTGVSQNPRHKITKRGQNVTFRCDPISEHNRLYWYRQTLGQGPEFLTYFQNEAQLEKSRLLSDRFSAERPKGSFSTLEIQRTEQGDSAMYLCASSLKAGSFEQYFGPGTRLTVT.

In nucleotides, the CDR3 is TGTGCCAGCAGCCGAATTGGGACTAGCGGGAGGGCGAAGGAAGAGACCCAGTACTTC. Amino acids: CASSRIGTSGRAKEETQYF. The gene calls are TRBV7-9 and TRBJ2-5; TRBD2 aligns across 16 bases. Germline V gives CDR1 SEHNR, CDR2 FQNEAQ (reference sequence). The CDR3 runs to 19 residues. The junction had 12 bases not matched to a gene; V was cut back by 5 bases and J by 3 bases. Combining the CDR3 with reference TRBV7-9 and TRBJ2-5 gives the whole variable domain DTGVSQNPRHKITKRGQNVTFRCDPISEHNRLYWYRQTLGQGPEFLTYFQNEAQLEKSRLLSDRFSAERPKGSFSTLEIQRTEQGDSAMYLCASSRIGTSGRAKEETQYFGPGTRLLVL.

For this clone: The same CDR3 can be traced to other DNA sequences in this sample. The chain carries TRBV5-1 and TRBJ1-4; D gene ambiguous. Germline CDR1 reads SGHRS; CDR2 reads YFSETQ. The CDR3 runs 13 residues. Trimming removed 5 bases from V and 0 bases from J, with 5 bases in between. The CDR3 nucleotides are TGCGCCAGCAGAAGGGCAACTAATGAAAAACTGTTTTTT. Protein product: CASRRATNEKLFF.

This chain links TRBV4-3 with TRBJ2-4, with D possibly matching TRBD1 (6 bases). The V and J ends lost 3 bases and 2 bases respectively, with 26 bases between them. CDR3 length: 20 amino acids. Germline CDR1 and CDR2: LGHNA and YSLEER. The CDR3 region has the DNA TGCGCCAGCAGCCATCGTCTAAGCTTCGGACAGATAGGATCCAAAAACATTCAGTACTTC. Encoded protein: CASSHRLSFGQIGSKNIQYF.

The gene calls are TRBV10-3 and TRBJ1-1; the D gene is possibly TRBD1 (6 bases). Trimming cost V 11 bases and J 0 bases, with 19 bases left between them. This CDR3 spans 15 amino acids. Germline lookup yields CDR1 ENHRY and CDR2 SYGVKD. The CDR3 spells CALRPGQGMNTEAFF. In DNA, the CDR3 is TGTGCCCTCCGACCGGGACAAGGCATGAACACTGAAGCTTTCTTT.

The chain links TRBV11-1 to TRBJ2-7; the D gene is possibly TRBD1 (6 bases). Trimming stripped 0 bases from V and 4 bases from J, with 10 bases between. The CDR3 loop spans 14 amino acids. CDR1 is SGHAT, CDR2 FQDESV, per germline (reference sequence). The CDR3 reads CASSLATGRYEQYF. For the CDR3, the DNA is TGTGCCAGCAGCTTAGCGACAGGACGATACGAGCAGTACTTC.

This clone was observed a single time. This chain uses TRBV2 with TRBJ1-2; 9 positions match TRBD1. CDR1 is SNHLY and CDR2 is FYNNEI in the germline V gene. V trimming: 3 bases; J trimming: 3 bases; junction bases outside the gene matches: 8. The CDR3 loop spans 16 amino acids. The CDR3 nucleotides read TGTGCCAGCAGTGATCGGGGACAGGGTTTCGACTATGGCTACACCTTC. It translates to CASSDRGQGFDYGYTF.

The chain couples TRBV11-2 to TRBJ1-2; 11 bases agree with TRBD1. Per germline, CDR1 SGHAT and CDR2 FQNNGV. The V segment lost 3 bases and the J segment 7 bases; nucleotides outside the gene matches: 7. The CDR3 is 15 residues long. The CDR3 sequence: CASSFTPGTGGGYTF. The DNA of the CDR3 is TGTGCCAGCAGCTTTACCCCCGGGACAGGGGGTGGCTACACCTTC.

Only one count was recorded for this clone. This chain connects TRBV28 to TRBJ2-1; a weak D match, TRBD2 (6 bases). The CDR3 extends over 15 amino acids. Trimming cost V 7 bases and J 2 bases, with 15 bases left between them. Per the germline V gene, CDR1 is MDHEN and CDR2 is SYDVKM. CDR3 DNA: TGTGCCAGCACTCGATGGGGAGGAACCTACAATGAGCAGTTCTTC. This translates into CASTRWGGTYNEQFF.

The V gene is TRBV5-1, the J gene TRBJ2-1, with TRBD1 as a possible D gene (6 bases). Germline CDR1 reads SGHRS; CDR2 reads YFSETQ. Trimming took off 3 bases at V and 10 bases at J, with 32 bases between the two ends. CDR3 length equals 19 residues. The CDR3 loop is CASSYGDKTIPGRRWEQFF. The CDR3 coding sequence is TGCGCCAGCAGCTACGGGGACAAAACGATCCCGGGCCGAAGATGGGAGCAGTTCTTC.

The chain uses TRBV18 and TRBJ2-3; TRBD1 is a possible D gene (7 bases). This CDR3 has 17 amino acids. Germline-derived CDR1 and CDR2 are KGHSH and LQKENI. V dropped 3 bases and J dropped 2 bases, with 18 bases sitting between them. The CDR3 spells CASSPRGRDRNTDTQYF. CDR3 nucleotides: TGTGCCAGCTCACCGAGAGGGCGGGACAGAAACACAGATACGCAGTATTTT.

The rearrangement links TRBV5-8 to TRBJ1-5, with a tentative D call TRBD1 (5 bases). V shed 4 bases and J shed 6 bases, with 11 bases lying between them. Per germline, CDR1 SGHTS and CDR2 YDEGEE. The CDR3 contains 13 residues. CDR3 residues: CASSTRRGQPQHF. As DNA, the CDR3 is TGTGCCAGCAGCACCCGAAGGGGTCAGCCCCAGCATTTT.

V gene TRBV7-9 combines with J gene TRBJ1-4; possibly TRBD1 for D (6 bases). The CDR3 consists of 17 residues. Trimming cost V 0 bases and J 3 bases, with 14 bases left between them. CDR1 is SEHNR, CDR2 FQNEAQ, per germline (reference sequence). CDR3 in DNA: TGTGCCAGCAGCTTAGCAGGGGGGGCTGGTTCTAATGAAAAACTGTTTTTT. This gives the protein CASSLAGGAGSNEKLFF.

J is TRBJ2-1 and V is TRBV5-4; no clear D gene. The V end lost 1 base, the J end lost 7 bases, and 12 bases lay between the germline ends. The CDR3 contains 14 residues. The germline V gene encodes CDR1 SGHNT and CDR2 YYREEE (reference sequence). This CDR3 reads CASSLPLGFNEQFF. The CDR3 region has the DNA TGTGCCAGCAGCTTGCCCTTGGGGTTTAATGAGCAGTTCTTC.

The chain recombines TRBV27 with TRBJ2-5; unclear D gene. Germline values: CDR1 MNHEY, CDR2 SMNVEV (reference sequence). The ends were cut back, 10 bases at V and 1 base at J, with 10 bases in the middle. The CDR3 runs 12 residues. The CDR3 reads CATGPFQETQYF. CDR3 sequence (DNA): TGTGCCACCGGGCCCTTCCAAGAGACCCAGTACTTC.

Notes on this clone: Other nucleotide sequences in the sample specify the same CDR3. The CDR3, as DNA: TGCAGCGTAGGACAGGGGGCTTACGAGCAGTACTTC. Its protein is CSVGQGAYEQYF. The chain carries TRBV29-1 and TRBJ2-7, with 11 positions matching TRBD1. J gave up 4 bases and V 6 bases, and 2 bases lay outside the gene matches. The CDR3 is 12 residues long. Germline loops: CDR1 SQVTM, CDR2 ANQGSEA.

As DNA, the CDR3 is TGTGCCAGCAGCTTAGGGACATTACGCTCCTACGAGCAGTACTTC. This codes for CASSLGTLRSYEQYF. The gene calls are TRBV7-2 and TRBJ2-7; maybe TRBD1 (5 bases). The CDR3 spans 15 residues. Looked up from germline, CDR1 is SGHTA and CDR2 is FQGNSA. V lost 1 base, J lost 0 bases, and 10 bases lay in between. Variable domain in full (rest from reference TRBV7-2 and TRBJ2-7): GAGVSQSPSNKVTEKGKDVELRCDPISGHTALYWYRQSLGQGLEFLIYFQGNSAPDKSGLPSDRFSAERTGGSVSTLTIQRTQQEDSAVYLCASSLGTLRSYEQYFGPGTRLTVT.

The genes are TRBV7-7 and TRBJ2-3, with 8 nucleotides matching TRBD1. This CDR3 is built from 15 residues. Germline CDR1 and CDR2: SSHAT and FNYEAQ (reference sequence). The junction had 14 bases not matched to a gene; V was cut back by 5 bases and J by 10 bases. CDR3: CASSQGQGRGRSQYF. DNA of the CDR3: TGTGCCAGCAGCCAAGGACAGGGACGAGGCCGCTCGCAGTATTTT.

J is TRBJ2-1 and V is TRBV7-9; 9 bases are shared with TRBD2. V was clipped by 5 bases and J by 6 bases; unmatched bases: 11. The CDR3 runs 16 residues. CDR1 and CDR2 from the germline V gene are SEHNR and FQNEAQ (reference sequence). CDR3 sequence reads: CASSVDSGSRGNEQFF. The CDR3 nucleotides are TGTGCCAGCAGCGTCGATAGCGGGAGCCGGGGCAATGAGCAGTTCTTC.

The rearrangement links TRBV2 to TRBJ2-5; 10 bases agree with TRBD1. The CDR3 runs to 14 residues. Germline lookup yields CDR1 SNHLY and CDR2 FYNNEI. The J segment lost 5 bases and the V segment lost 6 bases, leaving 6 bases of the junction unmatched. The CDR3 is CASRRDRGLETQYF. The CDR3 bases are TGTGCCAGCAGACGTGACAGGGGGCTTGAGACCCAGTACTTC.